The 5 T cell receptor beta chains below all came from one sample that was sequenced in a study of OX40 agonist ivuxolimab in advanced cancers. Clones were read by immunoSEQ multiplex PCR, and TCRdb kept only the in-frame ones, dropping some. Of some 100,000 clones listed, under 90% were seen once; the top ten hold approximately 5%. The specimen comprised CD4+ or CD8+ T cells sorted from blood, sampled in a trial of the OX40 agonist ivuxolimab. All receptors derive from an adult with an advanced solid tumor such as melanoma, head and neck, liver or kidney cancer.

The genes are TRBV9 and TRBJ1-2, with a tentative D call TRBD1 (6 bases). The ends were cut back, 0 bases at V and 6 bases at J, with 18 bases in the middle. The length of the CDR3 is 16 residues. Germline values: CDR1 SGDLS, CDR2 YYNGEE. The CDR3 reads CASSVGGGRVGHGYTF. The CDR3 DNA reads TGTGCCAGCAGCGTAGGCGGGGGGCGGGTTGGACATGGCTACACCTTC.

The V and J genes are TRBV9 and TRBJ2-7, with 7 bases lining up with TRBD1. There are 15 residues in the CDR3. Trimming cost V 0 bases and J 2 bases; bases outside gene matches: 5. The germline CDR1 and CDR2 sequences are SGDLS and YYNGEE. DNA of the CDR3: TGTGCCAGCAGCGTAGAATCAGGGGGAACCTACGAGCAGTACTTC. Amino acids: CASSVESGGTYEQYF.

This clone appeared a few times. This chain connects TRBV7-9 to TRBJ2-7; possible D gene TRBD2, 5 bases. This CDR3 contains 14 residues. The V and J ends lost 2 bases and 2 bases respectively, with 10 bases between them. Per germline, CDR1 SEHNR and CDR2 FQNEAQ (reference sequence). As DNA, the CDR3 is TGTGCCAGCAGCTTACGGCGGGCGCCCTACGAGCAGTACTTC. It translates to CASSLRRAPYEQYF.

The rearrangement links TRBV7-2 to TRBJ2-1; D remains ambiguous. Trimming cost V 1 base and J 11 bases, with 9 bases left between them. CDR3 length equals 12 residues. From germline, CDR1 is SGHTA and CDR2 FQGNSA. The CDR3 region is CASSLVVVQQFF. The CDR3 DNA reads TGTGCCAGCAGCTTAGTAGTGGTCCAGCAGTTCTTC. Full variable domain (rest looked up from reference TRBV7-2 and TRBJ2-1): GAGVSQSPSNKVTEKGKDVELRCDPISGHTALYWYRQSLGQGLEFLIYFQGNSAPDKSGLPSDRFSAERTGGSVSTLTIQRTQQEDSAVYLCASSLVVVQQFFGPGTRLTVL.

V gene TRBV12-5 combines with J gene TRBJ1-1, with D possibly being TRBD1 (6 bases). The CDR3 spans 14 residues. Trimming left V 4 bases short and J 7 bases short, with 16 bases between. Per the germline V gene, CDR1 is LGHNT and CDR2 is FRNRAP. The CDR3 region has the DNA TGTGCTAGTGGTTGGGATTACAGGGAGGGTGAAGCTTTCTTT. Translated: CASGWDYREGEAFF.